A single TCR beta chain is shown here with its context. Its antigen is not known. At one of its ends the junction is not consistent with the germline gene, which may arise from a read error. This entry belongs to a study of T cell responses to AZD1222 COVID-19 vaccine. Whole-study findings and limits: Spike regions recognized by vaccine-associated CD4 TCRs spanned the protein, led by 160-218 and 743-854.

Method: immunoSEQ multiplex PCR; TCRdb's copy keeps in-frame clones and lacks some. The sample has more than 150,000 clones, about nine tenths seen once. Material: peripheral blood, obtained on day 0 of AZD1222 vaccination. This TCR was sampled from an adult in good health.

CDR3 protein: CASSQSGPRSKMDF. The CDR3 bases are TGTGCCAGCAGCCAATCGGGACCTCGTTCGAAAATGGATTTT. The V gene is TRBV3-1 (or the pseudogene TRBV3-2), the J gene TRBJ1-3; the D gene is possibly TRBD1 (5 bases). From germline, CDR1 is LGHDT and CDR2 YNNKEL (reference sequence). This CDR3 has 14 residues.